Given below is one TCR beta chain in context. Reverse transcription used about 0.45 to 1 ug RNA and random hexamers. TCRdb re-called the immunoSEQ multiplex PCR reads with MiXCR, one entry per CDR3 protein. Of approximately 180,000 distinct CDR3 sequences detected, 90% to 95% appear once; the ten largest clones hold more than 0.08%. The data originate from a study of CD8 T cells in Susac syndrome. The length of the CDR3 is 14 residues. Losses at the gene ends were 7 bases for V and 5 bases for J; bases not matched to a gene: 8. Germline assignment: CDR1 WSHSY and CDR2 SAAADI. The sequenced material came from CD4+ T cells from PBMCs. This chain links TRBV10-2 with TRBJ2-7; TRBD2 matches at 10 bases. This clonotype originated in a human donor with multiple sclerosis. CDR3 protein: CASMDSGGTDEQYF. The CDR3 nucleotides read TGCGCCAGCATGGATAGCGGGGGGACCGACGAGCAGTACTTC.